This TCR beta chain derives from a study of blood T cell repertoires in COVID-19. Study background: PBMCs, B-cell-depleted T cells, or T cells provided the cDNA or gDNA that made up the material.

In the original workflow: Reference gene primer amplification yielded estimated nucleated cell counts. TCRdb's copy holds only in-frame clones and misses some; the assay was immunoSEQ multiplex PCR. V and J calls and clone size are as listed in that table; D and trimming were resolved from the DNA. The table has roughly 38,000 clones, about 86% seen once. The source material was peripheral blood. The sequence was collected from a man in his 70s with acute or convalescent COVID-19.

Here the CDR3 reads CASSPNSVYEQYF. The CDR3 DNA is TGTGCCAGCAGCCCCAATTCAGTCTACGAGCAGTACTTC. The chain couples TRBV7-2 to TRBJ2-7; no firm D call. The ends were cut back, 5 bases at V and 3 bases at J, with 11 bases in the middle. CDR3 size: 13 residues. In germline, CDR1 is SGHTA, CDR2 FQGNSA.